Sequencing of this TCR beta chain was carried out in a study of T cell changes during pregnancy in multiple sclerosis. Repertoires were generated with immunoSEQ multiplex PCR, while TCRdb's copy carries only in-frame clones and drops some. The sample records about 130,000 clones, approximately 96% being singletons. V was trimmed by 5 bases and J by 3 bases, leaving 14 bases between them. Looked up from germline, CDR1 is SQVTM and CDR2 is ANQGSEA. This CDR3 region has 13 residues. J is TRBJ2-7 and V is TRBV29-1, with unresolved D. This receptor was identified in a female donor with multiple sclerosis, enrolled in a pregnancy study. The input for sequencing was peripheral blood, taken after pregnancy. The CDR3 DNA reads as TGCAGCGTTCTAGACCGGGTTAGCTACGAGCAGTACTTC. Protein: CSVLDRVSYEQYF.